The TCR beta chain under discussion was sequenced for a study of cytomegalovirus exposure and HLA in healthy donors. It was with 60 Vbeta and 13 Jbeta primers that the PCR ran. Sequenced by immunoSEQ multiplex PCR; TCRdb stores in-frame clones only, minus some. The table shows roughly 240,000 clones, with around 80% occurring only once. This clone was detected a few times. The junction had 3 bases not matched to a gene; V was cut back by 5 bases and J by 1 base. CDR3 size: 13 residues. Per germline, CDR1 GTSNPN and CDR2 SVGIG (reference sequence). Sequencing used PBMCs. This clonotype originated in a woman in her thirties or forties in good health and CMV-seropositive. This rearrangement joins TRBV30 to TRBJ2-7; 9 bases are a match to TRBD1. The CDR3 protein is CAWVGTGSYEQYF. CDR3 nucleotide sequence: TGTGCCTGGGTCGGGACAGGGTCCTACGAGCAGTACTTC. The full variable domain, rest sourced from reference TRBV30 and TRBJ2-7, is SQTIHQWPATLVQPVGSPLSLECTVEGTSNPNLYWYRQAAGRGLQLLFYSVGIGQISSEVPQNLSASRPQDRQFILSSKKLLLSDSGFYLCAWVGTGSYEQYFGPGTRLTVT.